This TCR beta chain was sequenced during a study of siplizumab effects on memory and regulatory T cells. General study results and limits: In unstimulated cells, naive T cells appeared more diverse than memory T cells and seemed major alloresponse contributors.

Clones were read by immunoSEQ multiplex PCR, and TCRdb kept only the in-frame ones, dropping some. Among around 100,000 clones, about 94% were seen once, and the ten largest hold 1% to 1.5%. The V and J ends lost 7 bases and 3 bases respectively, with 6 bases between them. Germline-derived CDR1 and CDR2 are SNHLY and FYNNEI. The CDR3 covers 11 residues. For this clone: Its antigen remains unknown.

The TCR originated in a human donor in good health. The genes are TRBV2 and TRBJ2-5; the D is unclear. What was sequenced was non-Treg CD4+ T cells sorted from blood. CDR3 in DNA: TGTGCCAGCAACGTAAAAGAGACCCAGTACTTC. Its translation is CASNVKETQYF. The full variable domain, completed using reference TRBV2 and TRBJ2-5, is EPEVTQTPSHQVTQMGQEVILRCVPISNHLYFYWYRQILGQKVEFLVSFYNNEISEKSEIFDDQFSVERPDGSNFTLKIRSTKLEDSAMYFCASNVKETQYFGPGTRLLVL.